What follows are 4 T cell receptor beta chains derived from one specimen sequenced in a study of T cells in Graves' hyperthyroidism and ophthalmopathy. The CDR3 regions of TCR beta were amplified from RNA transcripts. HTBI primers were the set used in a first-round RT-PCR of the TCR CDR3. Via MiXCR, TCRdb re-called the multiplex PCR reads, giving one row per CDR3 protein. The sample records 650,000 to 750,000 distinct CDR3 sequences, 12% to 15% being singletons. Sequencing input: blood. These receptors originate from a woman aged 18-30 years with Graves' hyperthyroidism.

This clonotype has at least ten counts. The CDR3 bases are TGTGCCTGTTCCATAAGGGAGGCTGACTACAATGAGCAGTTCTTC. This codes for CACSIREADYNEQFF. The chain recombines TRBV30 with TRBJ2-1; TRBD2 might be the D (6 bases). CDR1 and CDR2 from the germline V gene are GTSNPN and SVGIG (reference sequence). This CDR3 is 15 amino acids long. With 6 bases removed from V and 3 bases from J, the gap between germline ends came to 18 bases. The full variable domain, its missing parts supplied by reference TRBV30 and TRBJ2-1, is SQTIHQWPATLVQPVGSPLSLECTVEGTSNPNLYWYRQAAGRGLQLLFYSVGIGQISSEVPQNLSASRPQDRQFILSSKKLLLSDSGFYLCACSIREADYNEQFFGPGTRLTVL.

This clonotype came up a few times. The chain employs TRBV6-6 and TRBJ2-7; TRBD1 or TRBD2 may be the D gene (5 bases each). V was shortened by 2 bases and J by 0 bases, with 20 bases between the two germline ends. CDR3 length equals 18 residues. Per the germline V gene, CDR1 is MNHNY and CDR2 is SVGAGI (reference sequence). The CDR3 region is CASSYQTPPGPNSYEQYF. In DNA form, the CDR3 reads TGTGCCAGCAGTTACCAAACCCCGCCGGGACCAAACTCCTACGAGCAGTACTTC.

In its sample, this clonotype was seen a few times. This chain connects TRBV12-3 or TRBV12-4 to TRBJ2-2; 10 bases agree with TRBD1. The CDR3 loop spans 15 amino acids. With V trimmed by 6 bases and J by 7 bases, 8 bases remained unmatched. CDR3 protein: CASSQDRGQGGELFF. As DNA, the CDR3 is TGTGCCAGCAGCCAAGACAGGGGGCAGGGCGGGGAGCTGTTTTTT.

With regard to this clonotype: This may be a read error: a much more frequent sequence differs by one nucleotide. The V and J genes are TRBV24-1 and TRBJ2-5; D gene uncertain. The CDR3 length is 14 residues. CDR1 KGHDR and CDR2 SFDVKD come from the germline V gene. CDR3 sequence: CAISDEKRAETQYF. As DNA, the CDR3 is TGTGCCATCAGTGATGAAAAAAGGGCGGAGACCCAGTACTTC.